The TCR beta chain described here comes from a study of cytomegalovirus exposure and HLA in healthy donors. This CDR3 contains 15 residues. Germline CDR1 reads SGDLS; CDR2 reads YYNGEE. Unmatched junction bases numbered 7, after V lost 4 bases and J lost 3 bases. PCR was performed using 60 Vbeta and 13 Jbeta primers. TCRdb's table, derived via immunoSEQ multiplex PCR, lists solely in-frame clones and lacks some. The table shows about 160,000 clones, with around 80% occurring only once. The rearrangement uses TRBV9 and TRBJ2-5; 9 bases line up with TRBD2. The sequence was obtained from a woman in her thirties or forties in good health and CMV-seronegative. The sequenced sample was PBMCs. The CDR3 region has the DNA TGTGCCAGCAGCCCGGGACTAGCAATGAAAGAGACCCAGTACTTC. Protein: CASSPGLAMKETQYF.